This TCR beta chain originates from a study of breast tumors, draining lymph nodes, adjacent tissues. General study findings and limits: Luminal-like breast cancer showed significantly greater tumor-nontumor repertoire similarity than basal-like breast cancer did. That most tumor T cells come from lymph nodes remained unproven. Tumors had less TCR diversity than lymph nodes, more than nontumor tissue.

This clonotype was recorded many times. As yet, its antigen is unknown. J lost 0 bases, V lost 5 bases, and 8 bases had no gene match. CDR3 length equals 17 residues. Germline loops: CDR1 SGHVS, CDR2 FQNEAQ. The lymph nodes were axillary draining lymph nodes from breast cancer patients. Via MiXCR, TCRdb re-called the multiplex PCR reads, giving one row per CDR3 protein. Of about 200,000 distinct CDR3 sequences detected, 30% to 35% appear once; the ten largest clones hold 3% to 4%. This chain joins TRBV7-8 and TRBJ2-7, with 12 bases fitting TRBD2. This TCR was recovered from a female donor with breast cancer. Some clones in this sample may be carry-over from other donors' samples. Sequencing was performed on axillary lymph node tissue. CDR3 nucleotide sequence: TGTGCCAGCAGCCCCTTTGGACTAGCGGGGAGCTCCTACGAGCAGTACTTC. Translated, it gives CASSPFGLAGSSYEQYF.